Listed below are T cell receptor beta chains from one sample, sequenced in a study of cytomegalovirus exposure and HLA in healthy donors. Libraries were prepared by immunoSEQ multiplex PCR; TCRdb keeps only in-frame clonotypes and omits some of them. The table lists tens of thousands of clones, approximately 67% of them singletons, with roughly 2.1% in the top ten. The sample was PBMCs. These receptors all stem from a young woman in good health and CMV-seronegative. CDR3s include the opening cysteine and the closing phenylalanine or tryptophan. D genes are given only for firm matches. Size is omitted from some rows. Given values are once, few, many or a class for expanded clones.

NA	few	TRBV6-5	TRBJ1-2	CASSYSKGEGSGYTF	TGTGCCAGCAGTTACTCGAAAGGGGAGGGAAGCGGCTACACCTTC
TRBD2	few	TRBV4-1	TRBJ2-5	CASSQVPGLGETQYF	TGCGCCAGCAGCCAAGTGCCGGGACTAGGAGAGACCCAGTACTTC
TRBD1	NA	TRBV7-3	TRBJ2-2	CASSLWTGGNTGELFF	TGTGCCAGCAGCTTATGGACAGGGGGCAACACCGGGGAGCTGTTTTTT
NA	NA	TRBV4-3	TRBJ1-1	CASSPGHSNTEAFF	TGCGCCAGCAGCCCGGGACACTCGAACACTGAAGCTTTCTTT
NA	NA	TRBV6-5	TRBJ2-3	CASKTKGADTQYF	TGTGCCAGCAAAACTAAAGGCGCAGATACGCAGTATTTT
TRBD1	NA	TRBV5-4	TRBJ1-1	CASSPRQGEATEAFF	TGTGCCAGCAGCCCCCGACAGGGAGAGGCCACTGAAGCTTTCTTT
TRBD2	NA	TRBV4-1	TRBJ2-1	CASSQGSRTSNEQFF	TGCGCCAGCAGCCAAGGGTCTAGGACTAGCAATGAGCAGTTCTTC
TRBD1	NA	TRBV19	TRBJ2-7	CASSKGQGNSYEQYF	TGTGCCAGTAGTAAGGGACAGGGTAACTCCTACGAGCAGTACTTC
TRBD1	NA	TRBV5-4	TRBJ1-6	CASSLWDRDNSPLHF	TGTGCCAGCAGCTTGTGGGACAGGGATAATTCACCCCTCCACTTT
TRBD1	NA	TRBV6-5	TRBJ2-7	CASSYSRGRYEQYF	TGTGCCAGCAGTTACTCGAGGGGGCGGTACGAGCAGTACTTC
TRBD2	NA	TRBV11-3	TRBJ2-3	CASTPGLAGGSTQPQYF	TGTGCCAGCACCCCGGGACTAGCGGGGGGTTCCACGCAGCCGCAGTATTTT
NA	NA	TRBV5-5	TRBJ1-2	CASSQAFAGDGYTF	TGTGCCAGCAGCCAAGCATTTGCAGGGGATGGCTACACCTTC
TRBD1	NA	TRBV6-5	TRBJ2-7	CAITPDRGSYEQYF	TGTGCCATCACCCCGGACAGGGGATCCTACGAGCAGTACTTC
NA	NA	TRBV7-9	TRBJ1-3	CASSLRRRAPGNTIYF	TGTGCCAGCAGCTTACGGCGCAGGGCCCCTGGAAACACCATATATTTT
NA	few	TRBV19	TRBJ1-5	CASSIDRFQPQHF	TGTGCCAGTAGTATAGATCGGTTCCAGCCCCAGCATTTT
NA	NA	TRBV7-2	TRBJ2-2	CASSLSLTRGRELFF	TGTGCCAGCAGCTTATCTCTGACTAGAGGGCGGGAGCTGTTTTTT
TRBD2	few	TRBV7-2	TRBJ2-3	CASSKLAGGIDTQYF	TGTGCCAGCAGCAAGTTAGCGGGGGGAATAGATACGCAGTATTTT
NA	NA	TRBV7-9	TRBJ1-1	CASSSGTGSTEAFF	TGTGCCAGCAGCTCTGGAACAGGGAGCACTGAAGCTTTCTTT
NA	NA	TRBV6-1	TRBJ2-1	CASSDSHTKIYNEQFF	TGTGCCAGCAGTGATTCTCATACAAAGATATACAATGAGCAGTTCTTC
NA	few	TRBV7-9	TRBJ1-4	CASSSSEKLFF	TGTGCCAGCAGCTCCTCCGAAAAACTGTTTTTT
TRBD1	NA	TRBV9	TRBJ2-1	CASSETGTGGYNEQFF	TGTGCCAGCAGCGAAACCGGGACAGGGGGCTACAATGAGCAGTTCTTC
TRBD1	NA	TRBV5-1	TRBJ1-1	CASSFQGQGSQAFF	TGCGCCAGCAGCTTCCAGGGACAGGGGTCTCAAGCTTTCTTT
TRBD1	NA	TRBV6-5	TRBJ2-7	CASSYSGTGGSYEQYF	TGTGCCAGCAGTTACTCAGGGACAGGGGGTTCCTACGAGCAGTACTTC
NA	NA	TRBV27	TRBJ2-7	CASSSRQETYEQYF	TGTGCCAGCAGTTCCAGACAGGAGACCTACGAGCAGTACTTC
NA	NA	TRBV7-9	TRBJ2-7	CASIGTGGYEQCF	TGTGCCAGCATCGGGACTGGCGGCTACGAGCAGTGCTTC
TRBD2	NA	TRBV25-1	TRBJ2-7	CASSERGLAGEISYEQYF	TGTGCCAGCAGTGAACGCGGACTAGCGGGGGAAATCTCCTACGAGCAGTACTTC
TRBD2	NA	TRBV4-1	TRBJ2-5	CASSHVAGSQETQYF	TGCGCCAGCAGCCATGTAGCGGGTTCCCAAGAGACCCAGTACTTC
NA	NA	TRBV2	TRBJ2-3	CASSLDSGITDTQYF	TGTGCCAGCAGCCTCGACAGTGGAATCACAGATACGCAGTATTTT
TRBD1	NA	TRBV5-4	TRBJ2-7	CASSVRQGAHEQYF	TGTGCCAGCAGCGTACGACAGGGGGCGCACGAGCAGTACTTC
NA	few	TRBV6-5	TRBJ1-1	CASRRQEGEAFF	TGTGCCAGCAGGCGACAGGAAGGTGAAGCTTTCTTT
TRBD2	NA	TRBV4-1	TRBJ2-5	CASSHGLALQETQYF	TGCGCCAGCAGCCACGGACTAGCCCTTCAAGAGACCCAGTACTTC
TRBD1	NA	TRBV28	TRBJ1-1	CATDGTGTGGWGTEAFF	TGTGCCACCGACGGAACCGGGACAGGGGGCTGGGGCACTGAAGCTTTCTTT
NA	NA	TRBV2	TRBJ1-5	CASSMGGGVGQPQHF	TGTGCCAGCAGTATGGGGGGAGGCGTCGGTCAGCCCCAGCATTTT
TRBD1	NA	TRBV4-3	TRBJ2-3	CASSQDAIGGQGAKDTQYF	TGCGCCAGCAGCCAAGATGCTATTGGGGGACAGGGGGCAAAAGATACGCAGTATTTT
TRBD1	NA	TRBV5-1	TRBJ1-2	CASSLVEGADGYTF	TGCGCCAGCAGCTTGGTTGAGGGGGCGGATGGCTACACCTTC
NA	NA	TRBV20-1	TRBJ1-4	CSVGKKLFF	TGCAGTGTCGGTAAAAAACTGTTTTTT
TRBD1	NA	TRBV5-1	TRBJ1-2	CASSLTGGPYGYTF	TGCGCCAGCAGCTTGACAGGGGGTCCCTATGGCTACACCTTC
NA	few	TRBV5-6	TRBJ1-5	CASSTINQPQHF	TGTGCCAGCAGCACTATAAATCAGCCCCAGCATTTT
NA	NA	TRBV7-8	TRBJ2-5	CASSLPSRETQYF	TGTGCCAGCAGCTTACCTTCCAGGGAGACCCAGTACTTC
NA	NA	TRBV7-8	TRBJ1-1	CASSLFPGDTEAFF	TGTGCCAGCAGCTTATTTCCCGGGGACACTGAAGCTTTCTTT
TRBD1	NA	TRBV27	TRBJ2-3	CASSPQGNFGIWTDTQYF	TGTGCCAGCAGTCCACAGGGGAATTTCGGTATCTGGACAGATACGCAGTATTTT
TRBD1	NA	TRBV6-5	TRBJ1-1	CASSVDRGHTEAFF	TGTGCCAGCAGTGTAGACAGGGGACACACTGAAGCTTTCTTT
TRBD1	few	TRBV6-1	TRBJ1-1	CASRGQGAEAFF	TGTGCCAGCAGAGGACAGGGGGCTGAAGCTTTCTTT
TRBD1	few	TRBV5-1	TRBJ1-1	CASSPGQGFPNTEAFF	TGCGCCAGCAGCCCCGGACAGGGGTTCCCGAACACTGAAGCTTTCTTT
NA	NA	TRBV6-1	TRBJ1-1	CASSSPLMNTEAFF	TGTGCCAGCAGTTCCCCCCTTATGAACACTGAAGCTTTCTTT
NA	NA	TRBV9	TRBJ1-2	CASSPSGGGSLGYTF	TGTGCCAGCAGCCCGTCGGGTGGAGGTTCCTTAGGCTACACCTTC
TRBD1	NA	TRBV29-1	TRBJ2-1	CSVESGQGADNEQFF	TGCAGCGTCGAATCGGGACAGGGGGCGGACAATGAGCAGTTCTTC
NA	NA	TRBV5-1	TRBJ1-1	CASSLGDIPNTEAFF	TGCGCCAGCAGCTTGGGGGACATCCCCAACACTGAAGCTTTCTTT
NA	few	TRBV7-7	TRBJ1-4	CASRRVGTNEKLFF	TGTGCCAGCAGGCGGGTGGGGACTAATGAAAAACTGTTTTTT
TRBD1	NA	TRBV29-1	TRBJ2-1	CSVDFRTGAFSNEQFF	TGCAGCGTTGATTTTCGAACAGGGGCCTTCAGCAATGAGCAGTTCTTC
NA	NA	TRBV30	TRBJ2-3	CAWTPTGKTQYF	TGTGCCTGGACCCCCACAGGAAAGACGCAGTATTTT
NA	NA	TRBV15	TRBJ1-1	CATSALLQGTEAFF	TGTGCCACCAGTGCGCTCCTCCAGGGAACTGAAGCTTTCTTT
NA	NA	TRBV7-9	TRBJ2-7	CASSLEQSAYEQYF	TGTGCCAGCAGCTTAGAACAGTCGGCCTACGAGCAGTACTTC